These 24 T cell receptor beta chains share one sample of origin, sequenced in a study of cytomegalovirus exposure and HLA in healthy donors. The PCR made use of 60 Vbeta and 13 Jbeta primers. Only in-frame clones appear in the TCRdb table, and some are missing; sequencing was by immunoSEQ multiplex PCR. The data contain around 110,000 clones, approximately 70% of them singletons. Sequencing was carried out using PBMCs. These receptors all stem from a woman aged 35 to 49 in good health and CMV-seropositive.

This chain uses TRBV27 with TRBJ2-7; weak D call: TRBD2 (6 bases). V was clipped by 3 bases and J by 2 bases, with 11 bases between them. This CDR3 region has 14 residues. Germline-derived CDR1 and CDR2 are MNHEY and SMNVEV (reference sequence). The CDR3 nucleotides read TGTGCCAGCAGTTTCTCTAGCGAGGCCTACGAGCAGTACTTC. Its translation is CASSFSSEAYEQYF.

The chain is built from TRBV7-9 and TRBJ1-2; possible D gene TRBD1, 6 bases. V gave up 1 base and J gave up 3 bases, with 12 bases separating them. The V gene's germline CDR1 is SEHNR and CDR2 FQNEAQ (reference sequence). The CDR3 runs 15 residues. The CDR3 protein is CASSLVTGPHYGYTF. CDR3 nucleotides: TGTGCCAGCAGCTTAGTGACAGGACCGCACTATGGCTACACCTTC.

This clone appeared once. This chain uses TRBV5-1 with TRBJ2-1; no clear D. The CDR3 loop spans 15 amino acids. Per germline, CDR1 SGHRS and CDR2 YFSETQ. V was trimmed by 0 bases and J by 0 bases, leaving 7 bases between them. The CDR3 region is CASSLAPGSYNEQFF. In nucleotides, the CDR3 is TGCGCCAGCAGCTTGGCTCCGGGCTCCTACAATGAGCAGTTCTTC.

This rearrangement joins TRBV7-6 to TRBJ2-7; 7 bases line up with TRBD1. V lost 5 bases, J lost 2 bases, and 6 bases stayed unmatched. Germline V gene lookup returns CDR1 SGHVS and CDR2 FNYEAQ. CDR3 length equals 14 residues. The CDR3 is CASSHVDRPYEQYF. DNA for the CDR3: TGTGCCAGCAGCCACGTGGACAGGCCCTACGAGCAGTACTTC.

The count of this clone is one. J is TRBJ2-7 and V is TRBV11-2; TRBD2 aligns across 8 bases. After removal of 8 bases from V and 3 bases from J, the junction contained 6 bases not matched to a gene. Looked up from germline, CDR1 is SGHAT and CDR2 is FQNNGV. This CDR3 has 13 amino acids. CDR3 nucleotides: TGTGCCAGCCGGGGGGGAGGGAACTACGAGCAGTACTTC. It yields the protein CASRGGGNYEQYF.

The CDR3 DNA follows: TGCGCCAGCAGCCCTAGACTAGCGACGGGGGATACGCAGTATTTT. Translation: CASSPRLATGDTQYF. The gene calls are TRBV4-1 and TRBJ2-3; 8 nucleotides agree with TRBD2. Unmatched junction bases numbered 9, after V lost 4 bases and J lost 6 bases. CDR1 and CDR2 from the germline V gene are MGHRA and YSYEKL. The CDR3 contains 15 residues.

This clone has more than one count but fewer than ten. The V call is TRBV4-1, the J call TRBJ1-4; 7 bases agree with TRBD1. With 6 bases clipped from V and 5 bases from J, the junction kept 12 bases outside the gene matches. From germline, CDR1 is MGHRA and CDR2 YSYEKL. This CDR3 contains 16 residues. The CDR3 sequence is CASSYRPGQRNEKLFF. The CDR3 DNA reads TGCGCCAGCAGTTATCGACCGGGACAGAGGAATGAAAAACTGTTTTTT.

The rearrangement uses TRBV6-5 and TRBJ1-1; TRBD1 agrees at 7 bases. Per the germline V gene, CDR1 is MNHEY and CDR2 is SVGAGI. CDR3 length equals 13 residues. V was pared by 2 bases and J by 4 bases, with 1 base of the junction left unmatched. The CDR3 is CASSYPGGTEAFF. The CDR3 DNA reads as TGTGCCAGCAGTTACCCAGGGGGCACTGAAGCTTTCTTT.

The CDR3, as DNA: TGTGCCAGCAGCTCCTCAGGGGAGGAGACCCAGTACTTC. Protein product: CASSSSGEETQYF. The J gene is TRBJ2-5, the V gene TRBV9; a weak D match, TRBD1 (6 bases). The germline gives CDR1 SGDLS, CDR2 YYNGEE. The CDR3 totals 13 residues. Trimming cost V 4 bases and J 5 bases, with 12 bases left between them.

V usage is TRBV30 and J usage is TRBJ2-7, with D uncertain. Germline-derived CDR1 and CDR2 are GTSNPN and SVGIG (reference sequence). The CDR3 contains 12 residues. V lost 0 bases, J lost 0 bases, and 3 bases lay in between. Here the CDR3 DNA reads TGTGCCTGGAGTGTGAGCTCCTACGAGCAGTACTTC. Translating it yields CAWSVSSYEQYF.

The chain combines TRBV9 with TRBJ2-2; 7 nucleotides match TRBD2. J gave up 3 bases and V 5 bases, and 4 bases lay outside the gene matches. CDR3 size: 14 residues. Germline CDR1 and CDR2: SGDLS and YYNGEE. CDR3 residues: CASRPAGYTGELFF. The CDR3 DNA reads TGTGCCAGCAGGCCAGCGGGATACACCGGGGAGCTGTTTTTT.

This clone was observed a single time. CDR3 bases: TGTGCCAGCAGTGAAGAGTCTAGCGGTTACTACGAGCAGTACTTC. This sequence encodes CASSEESSGYYEQYF. The V gene is TRBV2, the J gene TRBJ2-5; 7 bases match TRBD2. The last part of the DNA fits TRBJ2-7 better; the J call may be wrong. The CDR3 spans 15 residues. CDR1 and CDR2 from the germline V gene are SNHLY and FYNNEI.

The CDR3 bases are TGTGCCAGTAGTAATGAGAGGACAGGCCAATCGTCGCCCCAGCATTTT. Its protein is CASSNERTGQSSPQHF. The chain carries TRBV19 and TRBJ1-5; 7 nucleotides agree with TRBD1. Germline V gene lookup returns CDR1 LNHDA and CDR2 SQIVND (reference sequence). J lost 9 bases, V lost 4 bases, and 15 bases had no gene match. The CDR3 sequence is 16 residues long.

This clone was counted only a few times. The V gene is TRBV7-6, the J gene TRBJ2-1, with 11 bases fitting TRBD2. This CDR3 spans 15 amino acids. The ends lost 0 bases at V and 7 bases at J; junction bases unmatched: 2. Germline loops: CDR1 SGHVS, CDR2 FNYEAQ. The CDR3 reads CASSLASGRVNEQFF. CDR3 nucleotides: TGTGCCAGCAGCTTAGCTAGCGGGAGGGTAAATGAGCAGTTCTTC.

V usage is TRBV29-1 and J usage is TRBJ1-2, with 7 bases fitting TRBD1. The ends lost 3 bases at V and 6 bases at J; junction bases unmatched: 7. The CDR3 runs to 13 residues. CDR1 is SQVTM and CDR2 is ANQGSEA in the germline V gene. This chain's CDR3 is CSVDPTGVDGYTF. Written as DNA, the CDR3 is TGCAGCGTTGATCCTACAGGGGTTGATGGCTACACCTTC. Supplemented by reference TRBV29-1 and TRBJ1-2, the full variable domain reads SAVISQKPSRDICQRGTSLTIQCQVDSQVTMMFWYRQQPGQSLTLIATANQGSEATYESGFVIDKFPISRPNLTFSTLTVSNMSPEDSSIYLCSVDPTGVDGYTFGSGTRLTVV.

This clone was observed a handful of times. The V call is TRBV9, the J call TRBJ2-3; weak D call: TRBD2 (6 bases). V was cut by 0 bases and J by 3 bases, with 11 bases left in between. The germline V gene encodes CDR1 SGDLS and CDR2 YYNGEE. CDR3 length: 15 residues. CDR3 in DNA: TGTGCCAGCAGCGTAGCGGGAGCCGAGACAGATACGCAGTATTTT. Protein: CASSVAGAETDTQYF. Combining the CDR3 with reference TRBV9 and TRBJ2-3 gives the whole variable domain DSGVTQTPKHLITATGQRVTLRCSPRSGDLSVYWYQQSLDQGLQFLIQYYNGEERAKGNILERFSAQQFPDLHSELNLSSLELGDSALYFCASSVAGAETDTQYFGPGTRLTVL.

This clone was seen a single time. The chain links TRBV7-2 to TRBJ2-5, with 7 bases that match TRBD1. V trimming: 5 bases; J trimming: 2 bases; junction bases outside the gene matches: 11. Looked up from germline, CDR1 is SGHTA and CDR2 is FQGNSA. The CDR3 contains 16 residues. CDR3 residues: CASSRQTGKLQETQYF. The CDR3 coding sequence is TGTGCCAGCAGCCGCCAGACAGGGAAGTTGCAAGAGACCCAGTACTTC.

The CDR3 region has the DNA TGTGCCAGCAGTGAACGTCGCAATCAGCCCCAGCATTTT. Translated, it gives CASSERRNQPQHF. The chain employs TRBV6-1 and TRBJ1-5; D remains ambiguous. V gave up 2 bases and J gave up 2 bases, with 4 bases separating them. This CDR3 spans 13 amino acids. Germline CDR1 MNHNS, CDR2 SASEGT.

This sequence joins TRBV5-4 and TRBJ2-2; D remains ambiguous. The V and J ends lost 0 bases and 2 bases respectively, with 8 bases between them. Germline CDR1 and CDR2: SGHNT and YYREEE (reference sequence). The CDR3 spans 15 residues. The CDR3 is CASSLGLPNTGELFF. In DNA, the CDR3 is TGTGCCAGCAGCTTGGGTCTACCAAACACCGGGGAGCTGTTTTTT.

V and J are TRBV11-3 and TRBJ2-7; 13 bases are shared with TRBD2. With 5 bases clipped from V and 4 bases from J, the junction kept 5 bases outside the gene matches. Per germline, CDR1 SGHNT and CDR2 YENEEA. The CDR3 loop spans 15 amino acids. CDR3: CASSETSGRFYEQYF. The DNA of the CDR3 is TGTGCCAGCAGCGAGACTAGCGGGAGGTTTTACGAGCAGTACTTC.

This clone was seen only a few times. The rearrangement joins TRBV7-2 to TRBJ2-7; no reliable D call. The CDR3 runs to 12 residues. CDR1 and CDR2 from the germline V gene are SGHTA and FQGNSA. The V and J ends lost 5 bases and 6 bases respectively, with 11 bases between them. For the CDR3, the DNA is TGTGCCAGCAGCCTAACTATGGGCGAGCAGTACTTC. It yields the protein CASSLTMGEQYF. Filled out from reference TRBV7-2 and TRBJ2-7, the complete variable domain reads GAGVSQSPSNKVTEKGKDVELRCDPISGHTALYWYRQSLGQGLEFLIYFQGNSAPDKSGLPSDRFSAERTGGSVSTLTIQRTQQEDSAVYLCASSLTMGEQYFGPGTRLTVT.

V gene TRBV7-9 combines with J gene TRBJ2-7; 7 bases match TRBD1. CDR1 and CDR2 from the germline V gene are SEHNR and FQNEAQ (reference sequence). This CDR3 spans 15 amino acids. Germline trimming cut 5 bases from V and 3 bases from J; bases unmatched to any gene: 10. Here the CDR3 DNA reads TGTGCCAGCAGCCCCTTTCCACAGGGGAGCTACGAGCAGTACTTC. Its translation is CASSPFPQGSYEQYF.

This clone has only a few counts. The chain recombines TRBV2 with TRBJ1-4; TRBD1 agrees at 7 bases. This CDR3 has 14 residues. Looked up from germline, CDR1 is SNHLY and CDR2 is FYNNEI. With V trimmed by 5 bases and J by 6 bases, 6 bases remained unmatched. CDR3 sequence (DNA): TGTGCCAGCAGTCGGCAGGGGGGAGATGAAAAACTGTTTTTT. Protein product: CASSRQGGDEKLFF.

This chain joins TRBV6-5 and TRBJ2-2; D is unresolved. Trimming removed 7 bases at V and 7 bases at J, with 13 bases between. In germline, CDR1 is MNHEY, CDR2 SVGAGI. The CDR3 consists of 13 residues. DNA for the CDR3: TGTGCCAGCACCAGCACGGGTCTCGGGGAGCTGTTTTTT. This codes for CASTSTGLGELFF.